This TCR beta chain was identified during a study of memory CD4+ T cells and cytomegalovirus serostatus. Across the study: Of the healthy Belgian adults, 9 were CMV seropositive and 20 to 30 seronegative. Findings of the study overall: About two fifths of the roughly 160 known CMV-associated TCRbeta sequences appeared in CD4+ memory.

V lost 4 bases and J lost 9, with 22 bases in between. Germline V gene sequence: CDR1 SGHVS, CDR2 FQNEAQ. This CDR3 region has 16 residues. Produced via immunoSEQ multiplex PCR; TCRdb's table is partial and in-frame only. The data contain approximately 63,000 clones, over 60% of them singletons. A remark on this clone: Its specificity is not known.

The sort gate was single viable CD3+CD4+CD8-CD45RO+ cells for memory CD4+ T cells. Sequencing was carried out using memory CD4+ T cells from blood. The chain has TRBV7-8 and TRBJ1-3, with D unclear. The TCR originated in an adult in good health and CMV-seronegative. Some clones in this sample may be carry-over from other donors' samples. The CDR3 region is CASSSLTDLKISTIYF. The CDR3 DNA is TGTGCCAGCAGCTCATTAACCGACCTGAAAATAAGCACCATATATTTT.